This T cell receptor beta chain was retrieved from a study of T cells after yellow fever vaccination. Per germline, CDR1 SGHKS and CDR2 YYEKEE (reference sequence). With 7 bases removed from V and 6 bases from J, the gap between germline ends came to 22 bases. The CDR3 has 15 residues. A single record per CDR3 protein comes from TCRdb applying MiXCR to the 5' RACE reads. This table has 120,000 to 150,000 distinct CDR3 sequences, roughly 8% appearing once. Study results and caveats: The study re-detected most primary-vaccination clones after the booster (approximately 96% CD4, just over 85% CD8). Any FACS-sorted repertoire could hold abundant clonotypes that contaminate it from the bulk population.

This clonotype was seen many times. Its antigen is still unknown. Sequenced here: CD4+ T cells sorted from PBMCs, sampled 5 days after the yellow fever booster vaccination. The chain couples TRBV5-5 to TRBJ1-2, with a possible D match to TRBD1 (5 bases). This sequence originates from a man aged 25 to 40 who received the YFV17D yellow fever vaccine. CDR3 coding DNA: TGTGCCAGCGAGCCGGGATTAGCTAGAGGGGATGGCTACACCTTC. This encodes CASEPGLARGDGYTF.